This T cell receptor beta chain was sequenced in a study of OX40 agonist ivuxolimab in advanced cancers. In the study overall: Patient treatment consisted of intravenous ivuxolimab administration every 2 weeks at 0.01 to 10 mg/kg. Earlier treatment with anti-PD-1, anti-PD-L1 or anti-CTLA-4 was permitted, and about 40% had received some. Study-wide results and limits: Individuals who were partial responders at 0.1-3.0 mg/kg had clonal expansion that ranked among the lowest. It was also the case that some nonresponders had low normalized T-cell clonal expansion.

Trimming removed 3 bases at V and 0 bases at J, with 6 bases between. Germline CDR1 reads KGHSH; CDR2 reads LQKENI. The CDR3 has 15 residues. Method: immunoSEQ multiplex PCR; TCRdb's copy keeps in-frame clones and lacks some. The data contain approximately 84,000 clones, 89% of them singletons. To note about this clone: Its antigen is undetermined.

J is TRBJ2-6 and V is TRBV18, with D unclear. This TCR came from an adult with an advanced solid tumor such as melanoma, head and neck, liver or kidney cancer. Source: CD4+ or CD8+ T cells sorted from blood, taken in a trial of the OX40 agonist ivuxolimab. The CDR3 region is CASSPALSGANVLTF. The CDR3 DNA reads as TGTGCCAGCTCACCTGCCCTCTCTGGGGCCAACGTCCTGACTTTC.